The clone carrying this TCR beta chain was counted at least ten times. The target antigen is unknown. Arm-PCR of CDR3 regions with iRepertoire HTBI primers generated TCR beta libraries. MiXCR was run by TCRdb on the multiplex PCR reads, yielding one entry per CDR3 protein. The sample shows fewer than 500,000 distinct CDR3 sequences, about 16% of them seen only once. Germline-derived CDR1 and CDR2 are MNHEY and SMNVEV (reference sequence). V dropped 4 bases and J dropped 2 bases, with 15 bases sitting between them. The length of the CDR3 is 15 residues. The source of the sample is a study of regulatory T cells in long-lasting Graves disease. Across the whole study: Duration of antithyroid drug therapy among newly diagnosed Graves' patients was under 3 months.

Findings and limits, study-wide: It is possible that accuracy was reduced by the small size of the sample.

Time point specified: newly diagnosed GD, antithyroid drugs for less than 3 months. PBMC RNA was the source of the TCR library. American Thyroid Association guidelines served as the basis for diagnosing Graves' disease. This same sample was also part of a study on T cells in Graves' hyperthyroidism and ophthalmopathy.

The sequence derives from a man aged 35 to 55 with Graves disease. The source was peripheral blood mononuclear cells (PBMCs), collected at new diagnosis, from a patient treated with antithyroid drugs. The chain combines TRBV27 with TRBJ2-7; tentatively, D is TRBD1 (6 bases). CDR3 DNA sequence: TGTGCCAGCAGTTCAGGGGCAGGGGATCCCTACGAGCAGTACTTC. Its protein is CASSSGAGDPYEQYF.